Listed here is a single T cell receptor beta chain. No antigen is known for it. Per-base quality was not reported, and no clone a single base away is much larger than it. The sample comes from a study of blood T cells in healthy people across ages (dated by TCRdb to 2013 to 2016). For the wider study: In model experiments, template switching captured about one uniquely barcoded TCR beta cDNA molecule for every two T cells. To track age-related changes in TCR beta repertoire diversity, the study relied on deep sequencing normalized with unique cDNA molecular identifiers. Four age groups were formed from the donors: young (average roughly 15 years), middle-aged (just under 40), aged (about 68) and long-lived (about 80). To avoid experimental bias, donors of different ages were distributed randomly across sequencing lanes. The study analyzed two additional independent replicas of 1 million unique cDNA reads from the same blood draw for two donors, one aged 18 to 30 and one aged 80 or older. Study-wide findings and limitations: Because the CMV infection status of the donors was unknown, age-related changes in expanded clonotypes may potentially have been confounded. Estimates of total diversity based on one million sequenced T cells were considered lower bounds and underestimates. Conclusive comparison of naive and antigen-experienced compartments was prevented by the profiling of bulk unsorted PBMCs. The percentage of naive T cells measured by flow cytometry correlated strongly with observed TCR beta diversity. Observed TCR beta diversity per million T cells fell roughly linearly with age, and a significant reduction was already apparent by age around 44. Compared with the aged group, the long-lived group had more naive CD4+ T cells, fewer expanded clones and increased TCR diversity, a pattern suggesting age selection.

Systemically healthy Caucasian individuals from Russia, 35 to 50 in total and aged roughly 6 to 90 years, were included as donors. Roughly 9.5 milliliters of peripheral blood were drawn from each donor into EDTA-treated Vacutainer tubes. Ficoll-Paque density-gradient centrifugation was used to isolate PBMCs, with at least 6.5 million obtained per sample. Total RNA, at least 5 micrograms per sample, was extracted from PBMCs with Trizol reagent. For every donor, an aliquot of PBMCs went through flow cytometry to measure the percentages of naive CD45RAhigh/CD27high T cells. The CDR3 has 16 amino acids, counting the end cysteine and phenylalanine. Only the CDR3 region is kept as DNA, spanning 48 bases read in frame from base 1. CDR1 and CDR2 (LGHDT, YNNKEL) derive from the germline V gene (reference sequence). The junction shows trimming of 0 bases on V and 1 base on J, plus 12 bases between the germline ends.

The library was made by 5' RACE. TCRdb records Illumina HiSeq 2500 as the sequencer. The second PCR ran for about 6 to 12 cycles and used a J-beta primer mix along with a sample-barcoded 5' primer. A template-switch 5' adaptor carrying 12 random nucleotides introduced a unique molecular identifier onto each TCR beta cDNA molecule. At least 2.5 million CDR3-containing paired-end reads were obtained from each sample. First-strand cDNA was synthesized from all RNA with the Mint cDNA synthesis kit, primed by a TRBC-specific oligonucleotide. Following uracil-DNA glycosylase treatment, all cDNA underwent a first 18-cycle PCR with the universal primers M1SS and BC2_uni_R. For the original study's pipeline: Each sample was normalized by randomly selecting 1 million high-quality reads, each carrying a distinct molecular identifier. Reads sharing molecular identifiers were discarded rather than binned into consensus sequences. MiTCR, with a Q25 quality threshold and the strictest error-elimination algorithm, was used for CDR3 identification, clonotype clustering and error correction. A nonparametric unseen species model with Euler transformation was used to estimate lower-bound total TCR beta diversity. Clones were called with MiXCR by TCRdb after fastp trimmed the public reads at Q25, and only in-frame beta chains were retained. For every CDR3 protein sequence, its rows merge into one entry that carries the most common genes and DNA. In this record, the V and J calls reflect TCRdb's handling and not the investigators' own analysis. The sample yields about 580,000 distinct CDR3 sequences; 45% to 55% were counted once. Roughly 24% of the sample comes from the top ten.

This TCR was recovered from an elderly man in good health. The sequence joins TRBV3-1 to TRBJ2-5, with the D gene not clear enough to name. Sequencing was carried out using blood. The CDR3 region: CASSQDRLQTQETQYF. The DNA sequence reads TGTGCCAGCAGCCAAGATCGATTACAGACCCAAGAGACCCAGTACTTC.